This TCR beta chain was recovered during a study of spatial heterogeneity in lung cancer. The overall study: Averaged across combinations, each unique TCR and UMI pairing appeared more than ten times in raw reads, which were uncorrected.

Study-wide points: TCRs found ubiquitously expanded in tumor appeared in blood more at resection than at follow-up.

Each TCR cDNA molecule bore a unique molecular identifier. One entry per CDR3 protein, called by TCRdb with MiXCR from the 5' RACE reads. The table records 82,000 or so distinct CDR3 sequences, around 13% of them present only once. About this clonotype: Its specificity is not known.

The sample's time point: sample taken at primary tumor resection. The study sequenced unsorted whole RNA from tumor, nontumor lung or frozen PBMC. Samples were obtained from around 72 donors, all untreated early-stage non-small cell lung cancer patients. Sequenced material: PBMCs, taken at surgery. This clonotype was obtained from a male donor with early-stage non-small cell lung cancer.

The CDR3 loop is CASSLDFSGGTYNEQFF. The CDR3 DNA reads as TGTGCCAGCAGCTTGGATTTTAGCGGGGGGACTTACAATGAGCAGTTCTTC. V usage is TRBV5-6 and J usage is TRBJ2-1, with 10 nucleotides matching TRBD2. The length of the CDR3 is 17 residues. Germline V gene sequence: CDR1 SGHDT, CDR2 YYEEEE. With 0 bases clipped from V and 4 bases from J, the junction kept 7 bases outside the gene matches.